This TCR beta chain appears in the sequencing data of a study of T cell responses to AZD1222 COVID-19 vaccine. About the research overall: Timing groups of about 4 and about 12 weeks for second doses were pooled. General study points: Breadth and depth of Spike-specific TCRs rose after two AZD1222 doses.

Only in-frame clones appear in the TCRdb table, and some are missing; sequencing was by immunoSEQ multiplex PCR. The data hold 100,000 to 120,000 clones, with more than 70% observed a single time. Germline CDR1 is SGHRS and CDR2 is YFSETQ. Trimming removed 7 bases at V and 5 bases at J, with 6 bases between. This CDR3 is 11 amino acids long. This clone was seen once. Its antigen is as yet unknown. This clonotype was sampled from an adult in good health. The chain combines TRBV5-1 with TRBJ2-2; D gene unclear. The sequencing used peripheral blood, collected on day 0 of AZD1222 vaccination. DNA of the CDR3: TGCGCCAGCGGGTTGACCGGGGAGCTGTTTTTT. Amino acid sequence: CASGLTGELFF.